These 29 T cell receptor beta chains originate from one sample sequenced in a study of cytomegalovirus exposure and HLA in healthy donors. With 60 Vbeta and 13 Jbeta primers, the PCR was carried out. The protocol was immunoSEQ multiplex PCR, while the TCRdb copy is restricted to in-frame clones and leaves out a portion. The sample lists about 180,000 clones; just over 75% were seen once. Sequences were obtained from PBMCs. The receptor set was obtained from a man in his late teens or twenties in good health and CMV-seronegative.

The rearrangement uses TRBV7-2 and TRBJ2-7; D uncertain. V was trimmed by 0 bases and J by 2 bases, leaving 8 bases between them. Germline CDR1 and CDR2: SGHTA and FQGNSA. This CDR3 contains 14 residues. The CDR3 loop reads CASSLAAYTYEQYF. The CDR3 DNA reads TGTGCCAGCAGCTTAGCGGCATATACCTACGAGCAGTACTTC. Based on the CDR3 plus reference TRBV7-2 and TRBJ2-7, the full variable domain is GAGVSQSPSNKVTEKGKDVELRCDPISGHTALYWYRQSLGQGLEFLIYFQGNSAPDKSGLPSDRFSAERTGGSVSTLTIQRTQQEDSAVYLCASSLAAYTYEQYFGPGTRLTVT.

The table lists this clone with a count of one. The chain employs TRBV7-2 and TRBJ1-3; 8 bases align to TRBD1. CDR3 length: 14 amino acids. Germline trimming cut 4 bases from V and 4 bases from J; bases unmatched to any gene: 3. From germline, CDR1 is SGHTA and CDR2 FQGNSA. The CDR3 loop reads CASSSWDRGNTIYF. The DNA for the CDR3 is TGTGCCAGCAGCTCCTGGGACAGGGGAAACACCATATATTTT.

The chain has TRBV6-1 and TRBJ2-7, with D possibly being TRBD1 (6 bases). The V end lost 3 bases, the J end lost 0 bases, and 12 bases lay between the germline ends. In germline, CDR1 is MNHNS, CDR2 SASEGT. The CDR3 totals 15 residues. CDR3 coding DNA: TGTGCCAGCAGTGACCGGTCGGGACACTCCTACGAGCAGTACTTC. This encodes CASSDRSGHSYEQYF.

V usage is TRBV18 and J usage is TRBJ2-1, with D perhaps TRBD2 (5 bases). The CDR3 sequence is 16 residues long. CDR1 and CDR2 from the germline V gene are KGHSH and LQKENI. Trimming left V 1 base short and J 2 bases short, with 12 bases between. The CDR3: CASSPRRQNPYNEQFF. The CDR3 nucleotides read TGTGCCAGCTCACCACGGAGGCAGAATCCCTACAATGAGCAGTTCTTC.

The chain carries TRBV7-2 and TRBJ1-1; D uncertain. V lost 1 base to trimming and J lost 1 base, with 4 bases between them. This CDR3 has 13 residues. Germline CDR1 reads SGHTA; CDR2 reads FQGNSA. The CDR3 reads CASSLGQNTEAFF. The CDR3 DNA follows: TGTGCCAGCAGCTTAGGGCAGAACACTGAAGCTTTCTTT.

The CDR3 DNA reads TGTGCCTGGAGGTTACAGACAGGGAACTATGGCTACACCTTC. Its protein product is CAWRLQTGNYGYTF. The V and J genes are TRBV30 and TRBJ1-2, with 7 bases matching TRBD1. The CDR3 is 14 amino acids. V trimming: 3 bases; J trimming: 2 bases; junction bases outside the gene matches: 6. CDR1 GTSNPN and CDR2 SVGIG come from the germline V gene (reference sequence).

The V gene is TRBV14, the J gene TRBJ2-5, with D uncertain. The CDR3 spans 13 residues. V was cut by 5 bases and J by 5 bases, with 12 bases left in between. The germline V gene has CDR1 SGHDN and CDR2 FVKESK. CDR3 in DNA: TGTGCCAGCAGCAGCAGAAAGAGGGAGACCCAGTACTTC. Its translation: CASSSRKRETQYF.

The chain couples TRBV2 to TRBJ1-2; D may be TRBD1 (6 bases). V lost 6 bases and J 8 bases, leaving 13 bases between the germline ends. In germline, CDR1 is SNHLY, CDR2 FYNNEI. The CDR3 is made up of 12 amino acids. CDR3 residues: CASRERTVGYTF. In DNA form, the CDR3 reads TGTGCCAGCAGGGAACGGACAGTCGGCTACACCTTC.

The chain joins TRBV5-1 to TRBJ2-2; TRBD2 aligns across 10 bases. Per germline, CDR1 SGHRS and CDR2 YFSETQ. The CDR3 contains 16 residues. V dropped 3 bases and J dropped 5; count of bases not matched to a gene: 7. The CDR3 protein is CASSSPSGGETGELFF. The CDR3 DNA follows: TGCGCCAGCAGCTCCCCCAGCGGGGGGGAGACCGGGGAGCTGTTTTTT.

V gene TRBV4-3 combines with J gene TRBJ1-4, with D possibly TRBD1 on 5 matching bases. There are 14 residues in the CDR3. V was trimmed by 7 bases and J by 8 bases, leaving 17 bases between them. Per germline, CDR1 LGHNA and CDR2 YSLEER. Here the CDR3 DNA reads TGCGCCAGCACCCCGACAGTGACGACAGAAAAACTGTTTTTT. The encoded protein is CASTPTVTTEKLFF.

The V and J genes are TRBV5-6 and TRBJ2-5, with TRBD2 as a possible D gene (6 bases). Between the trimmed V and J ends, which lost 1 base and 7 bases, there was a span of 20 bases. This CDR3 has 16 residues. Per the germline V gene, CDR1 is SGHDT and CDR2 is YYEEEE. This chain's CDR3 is CASSLIPGRTRVTQYF. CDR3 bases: TGTGCCAGCAGCTTGATCCCAGGGAGGACAAGAGTGACCCAGTACTTC.

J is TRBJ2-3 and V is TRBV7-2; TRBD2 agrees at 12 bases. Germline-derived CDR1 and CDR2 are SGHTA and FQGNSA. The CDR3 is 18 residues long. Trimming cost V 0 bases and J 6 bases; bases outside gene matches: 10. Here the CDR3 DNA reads TGTGCCAGCAGCTTAGCTGCTTCTAGCGGGGGGGCCGCGGATACGCAGTATTTT. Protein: CASSLAASSGGAADTQYF.

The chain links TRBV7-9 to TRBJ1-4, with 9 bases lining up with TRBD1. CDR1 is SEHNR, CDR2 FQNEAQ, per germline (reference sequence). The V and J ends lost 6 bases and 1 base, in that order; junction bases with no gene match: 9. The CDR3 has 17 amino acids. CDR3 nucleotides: TGTGCCAGCAGACCTTCCGGGACAGGGTTAACTAATGAAAAACTGTTTTTT. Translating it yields CASRPSGTGLTNEKLFF.

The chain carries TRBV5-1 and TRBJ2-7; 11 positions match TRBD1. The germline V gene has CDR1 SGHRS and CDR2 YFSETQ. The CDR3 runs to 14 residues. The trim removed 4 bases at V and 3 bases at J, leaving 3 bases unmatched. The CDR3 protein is CASSPGQGGYEQYF. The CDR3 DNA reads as TGCGCCAGCAGCCCGGGACAGGGGGGCTACGAGCAGTACTTC.

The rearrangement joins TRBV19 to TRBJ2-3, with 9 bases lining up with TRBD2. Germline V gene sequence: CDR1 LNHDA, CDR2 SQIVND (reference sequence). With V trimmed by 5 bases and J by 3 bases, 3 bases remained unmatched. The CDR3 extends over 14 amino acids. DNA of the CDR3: TGTGCCAGTAGTCTCGCGGGGGGGACAGATACGCAGTATTTT. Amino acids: CASSLAGGTDTQYF. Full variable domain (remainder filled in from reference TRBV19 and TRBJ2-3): DGGITQSPKYLFRKEGQNVTLSCEQNLNHDAMYWYRQDPGQGLRLIYYSQIVNDFQKGDIAEGYSVSREKKESFPLTVTSAQKNPTAFYLCASSLAGGTDTQYFGPGTRLTVL.

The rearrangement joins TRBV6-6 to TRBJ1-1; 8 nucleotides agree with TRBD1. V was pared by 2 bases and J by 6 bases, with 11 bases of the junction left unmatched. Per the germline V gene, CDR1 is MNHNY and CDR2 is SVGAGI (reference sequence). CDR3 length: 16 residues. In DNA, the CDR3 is TGTGCCAGCAGTTACCCCCCACGGACAGGGCTACCTGAAGCTTTCTTT. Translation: CASSYPPRTGLPEAFF.

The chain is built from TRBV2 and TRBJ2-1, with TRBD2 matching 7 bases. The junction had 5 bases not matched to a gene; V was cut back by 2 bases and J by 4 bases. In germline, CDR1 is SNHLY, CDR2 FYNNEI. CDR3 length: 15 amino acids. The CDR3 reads CASSEPGGKYNEQFF. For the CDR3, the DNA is TGTGCCAGCAGTGAACCGGGAGGAAAGTACAATGAGCAGTTCTTC.

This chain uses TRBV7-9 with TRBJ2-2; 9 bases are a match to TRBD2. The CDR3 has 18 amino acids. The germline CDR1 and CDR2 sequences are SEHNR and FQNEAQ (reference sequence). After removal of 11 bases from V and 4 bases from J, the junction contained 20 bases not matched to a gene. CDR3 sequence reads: CALVLSGRSRSGTGELFF. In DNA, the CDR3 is TGTGCCCTGGTGCTTAGCGGGAGAAGCAGGTCGGGCACCGGGGAGCTGTTTTTT.

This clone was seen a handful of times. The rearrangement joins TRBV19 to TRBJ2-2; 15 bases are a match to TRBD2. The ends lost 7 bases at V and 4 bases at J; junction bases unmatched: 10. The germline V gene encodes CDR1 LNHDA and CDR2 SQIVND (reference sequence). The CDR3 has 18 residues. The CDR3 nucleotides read TGTGCCAGTACCGGGACTAGCGGGAGGCGTCGTGGCACCGGGGAGCTGTTTTTT. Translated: CASTGTSGRRRGTGELFF.

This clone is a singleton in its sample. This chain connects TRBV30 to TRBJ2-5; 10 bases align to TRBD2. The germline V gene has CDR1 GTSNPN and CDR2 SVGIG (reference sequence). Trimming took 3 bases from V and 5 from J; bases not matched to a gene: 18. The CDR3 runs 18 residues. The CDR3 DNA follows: TGTGCCTGGAGGCAGAGCGGGGGGGCGAGCCCTAACCGGGAGACCCAGTACTTC. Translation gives CAWRQSGGASPNRETQYF.

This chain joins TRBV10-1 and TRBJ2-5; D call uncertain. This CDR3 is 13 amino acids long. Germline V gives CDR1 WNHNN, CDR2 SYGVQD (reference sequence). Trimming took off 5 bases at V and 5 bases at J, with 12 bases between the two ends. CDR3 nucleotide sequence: TGCGCCAGCAGTTTCACGAAGAGGGAGACCCAGTACTTC. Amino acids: CASSFTKRETQYF.

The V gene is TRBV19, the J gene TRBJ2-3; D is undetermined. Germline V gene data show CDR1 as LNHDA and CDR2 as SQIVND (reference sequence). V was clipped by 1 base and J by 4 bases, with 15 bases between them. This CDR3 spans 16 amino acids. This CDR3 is CASSIGAGLGSDTQYF. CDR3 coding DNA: TGTGCCAGTAGTATAGGGGCTGGCCTTGGGTCAGATACGCAGTATTTT.

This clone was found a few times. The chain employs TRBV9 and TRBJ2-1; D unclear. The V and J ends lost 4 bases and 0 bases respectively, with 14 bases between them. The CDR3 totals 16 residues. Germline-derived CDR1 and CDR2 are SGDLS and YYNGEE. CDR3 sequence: CASSTTTRGSYNEQFF. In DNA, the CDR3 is TGTGCCAGCAGCACGACGACCCGAGGCTCCTACAATGAGCAGTTCTTC.

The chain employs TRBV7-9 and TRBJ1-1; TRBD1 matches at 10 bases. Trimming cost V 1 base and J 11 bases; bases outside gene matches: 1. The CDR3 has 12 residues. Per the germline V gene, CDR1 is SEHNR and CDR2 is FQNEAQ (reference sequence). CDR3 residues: CASSLGQGAAFF. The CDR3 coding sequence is TGTGCCAGCAGCTTAGGACAGGGGGCTGCTTTCTTT.

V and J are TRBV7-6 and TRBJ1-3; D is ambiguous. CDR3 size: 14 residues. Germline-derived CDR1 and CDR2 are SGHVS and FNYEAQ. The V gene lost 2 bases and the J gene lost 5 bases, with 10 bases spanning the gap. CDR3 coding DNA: TGTGCCAGCAGCTTATGGGAGGTTCGAAACACCATATATTTT. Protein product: CASSLWEVRNTIYF.

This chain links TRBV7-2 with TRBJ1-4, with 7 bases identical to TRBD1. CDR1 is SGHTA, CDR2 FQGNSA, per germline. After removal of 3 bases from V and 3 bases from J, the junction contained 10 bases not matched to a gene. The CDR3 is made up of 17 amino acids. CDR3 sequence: CASSLNRPGTANEKLFF. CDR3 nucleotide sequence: TGTGCCAGCAGCTTGAACCGCCCCGGGACAGCTAATGAAAAACTGTTTTTT.

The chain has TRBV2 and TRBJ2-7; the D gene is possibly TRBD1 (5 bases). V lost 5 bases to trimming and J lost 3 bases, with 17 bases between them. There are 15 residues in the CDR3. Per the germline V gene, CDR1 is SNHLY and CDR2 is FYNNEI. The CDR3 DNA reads TGTGCCAGCAGTAGGGGATTGACCACACTCTACGAGCAGTACTTC. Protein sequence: CASSRGLTTLYEQYF.

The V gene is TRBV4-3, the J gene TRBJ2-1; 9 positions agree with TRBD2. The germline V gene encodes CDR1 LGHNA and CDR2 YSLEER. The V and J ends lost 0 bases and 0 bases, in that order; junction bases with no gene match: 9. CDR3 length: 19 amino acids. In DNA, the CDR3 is TGCGCCAGCAGCCAAGATTTGGCTAGCGGGACCGGCTCCTACAATGAGCAGTTCTTC. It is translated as CASSQDLASGTGSYNEQFF.

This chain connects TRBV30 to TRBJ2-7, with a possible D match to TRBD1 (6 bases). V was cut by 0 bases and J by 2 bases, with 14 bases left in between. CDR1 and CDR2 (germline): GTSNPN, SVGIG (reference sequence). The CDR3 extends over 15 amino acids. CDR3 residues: CAWSVPRGQTYEQYF. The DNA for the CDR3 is TGTGCCTGGAGTGTACCTAGAGGACAGACCTACGAGCAGTACTTC. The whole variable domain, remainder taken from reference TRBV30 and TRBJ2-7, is SQTIHQWPATLVQPVGSPLSLECTVEGTSNPNLYWYRQAAGRGLQLLFYSVGIGQISSEVPQNLSASRPQDRQFILSSKKLLLSDSGFYLCAWSVPRGQTYEQYFGPGTRLTVT.